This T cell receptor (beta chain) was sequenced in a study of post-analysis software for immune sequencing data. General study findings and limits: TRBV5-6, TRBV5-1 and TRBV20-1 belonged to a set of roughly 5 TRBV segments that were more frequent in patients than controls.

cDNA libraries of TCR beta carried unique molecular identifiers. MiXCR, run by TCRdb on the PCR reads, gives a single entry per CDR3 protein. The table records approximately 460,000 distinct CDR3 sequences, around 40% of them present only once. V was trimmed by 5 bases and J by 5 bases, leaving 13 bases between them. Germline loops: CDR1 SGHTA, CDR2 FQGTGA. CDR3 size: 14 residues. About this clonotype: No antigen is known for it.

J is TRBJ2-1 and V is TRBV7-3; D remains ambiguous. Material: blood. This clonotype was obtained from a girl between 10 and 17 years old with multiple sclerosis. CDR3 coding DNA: TGTGCCAGCAGCCCCGCCCTCGGGCACAATGAGCAGTTCTTC. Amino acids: CASSPALGHNEQFF.